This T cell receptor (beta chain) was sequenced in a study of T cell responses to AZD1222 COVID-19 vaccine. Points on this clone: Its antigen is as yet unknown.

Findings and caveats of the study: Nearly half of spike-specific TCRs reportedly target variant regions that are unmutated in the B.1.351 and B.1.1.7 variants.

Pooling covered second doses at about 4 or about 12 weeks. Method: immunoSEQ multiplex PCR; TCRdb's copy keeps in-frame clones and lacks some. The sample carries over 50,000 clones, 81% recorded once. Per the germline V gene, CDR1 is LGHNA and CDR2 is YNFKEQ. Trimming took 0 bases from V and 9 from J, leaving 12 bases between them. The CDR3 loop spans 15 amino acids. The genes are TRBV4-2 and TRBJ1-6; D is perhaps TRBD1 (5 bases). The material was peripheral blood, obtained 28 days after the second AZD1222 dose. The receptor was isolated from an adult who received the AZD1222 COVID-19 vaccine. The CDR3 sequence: CASSQDIGGRSPLHF. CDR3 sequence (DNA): TGTGCCAGCAGCCAAGATATTGGGGGTCGTTCACCCCTCCACTTT.